The present entry profiles one T cell receptor beta chain with its context. There is no known antigen for this receptor. No base quality values were provided; no much bigger clone lies one nucleotide off. The sample belongs to a study of regulatory T cells in long-lasting Graves disease (dated by TCRdb to about 2021). Study-level background: Antithyroid drugs had been taken for less than 3 months by newly diagnosed Graves' disease patients. TCR sequencing covered about 13 persistent and approximately 20 newly diagnosed Graves' disease patients, approximately 33 samples in total. Peripheral blood TCR sequencing and RNA sequencing compared persistent Graves' disease patients with newly diagnosed Graves' disease patients. The study was conducted in China and was registered as a clinical trial.

Libraries were prepared through multiplex PCR. The sequencer was an Illumina HiSeq 4000. iRepertoire HTBI primers and Arm-PCR amplification of CDR3 regions were used to construct TCR beta libraries. Gel purification was performed on PCR products prior to sequencing. The original pipeline was this. Gene usage analysis of CDR3 amino acid clonotypes relied on the roughly 67 TRBV and 13 to 15 TRBJ segments identified across samples. COPE and FqMerger were used to merge filtered high-quality paired reads into contigs. BLAST was used to align contigs to IMGT TRBV, TRBD and TRBJ reference genes, and CDR3 was defined according to IMGT. Any clonotype with a frequency above 0.1% was counted as a highly expanded clone. Shannon entropy was used to measure repertoire diversity, and the Gini coefficient was used to measure V-J evenness. Public clonotypes were defined as clonotypes shared by more than one individual. Using fastp at Q25 and MiXCR, TCRdb reprocessed the public reads and kept productive beta chains. Rows merge per CDR3 protein into single entries with the most common DNA and genes. The V and J calls were not made by the authors but by TCRdb's processing. For this sample the table gives around 400,000 distinct CDR3 sequences, of which 14% to 15% were detected only once. Approximately 7.8% of the sample is in the top ten clones.

Paper-wide results and their limitations: Lower TCR Shannon entropy and fewer highly expanded clones were observed in persistent Graves' disease patients than in newly diagnosed patients, which suggested clonal expansion. Preferential use of TRBV28, TRBJ1-2 and TRBJ2-5 was observed in persistent disease, whereas TRBV20-1 and TRBJ2-1 were favored in newly diagnosed disease. Sequencing and analysis were limited to the TCR beta chain. The authors acknowledged the small sample size as a limitation that may reduce accuracy. The study examined only peripheral blood because the primary lesion, thyroid tissue, could not be accessed. Patients with persistent disease shared more public clonotypes (approximately 2,500) than newly diagnosed patients did (around 1,000).

The junction carries 12 bases between V and J, which are trimmed by 1 base and 4 bases respectively. In the germline V gene, CDR1 corresponds to SGHRS and CDR2 to YFSETQ. Counted from cysteine to phenylalanine, this CDR3 has 16 amino acids. Left in the record is the CDR3 DNA by itself, 48 bases read in frame from the first base. The sample's time point label, decoded: newly diagnosed GD, antithyroid drugs for less than 3 months. For both TCR sequencing and RNA sequencing, RNA was extracted from PBMCs in TRIzol. Graves' disease was diagnosed according to American Thyroid Association guidelines. Patients for the study were recruited at an endocrinology department in Xi'an, China. Each patient gave approximately 10 milliliters of peripheral blood, collected in an EDTA anticoagulant tube. Ficoll Paque Plus density gradient separation was used to isolate PBMCs, and no further T cell sorting was performed. An Agilent 2100 Bioanalyzer and agarose gel were used to check RNA quality, and a NanoDrop 2000 was used to measure RNA concentration.

The same specimen was also included in a second study, on T cells in Graves' hyperthyroidism and ophthalmopathy. From that second study: Graves' hyperthyroidism was defined as stable when no progression to ophthalmopathy occurred over 18 months of follow-up. Hyperthyroidism patients were aged 18 to 65 years and newly diagnosed, with disease duration of less than 2 months. Exclusion was applied to patients with uncontrolled infections, other autoimmune diseases, pregnancy or lactation. Clinical symptoms, serum thyroxine and TRAb, thyroid ultrasound, and orbital computed tomography formed the basis for the diagnoses. The first round of RT-PCR for the TCR CDR3 was performed with the HTBI primer set and the Qiagen OneStep RT-PCR kit. Blood samples also contained most of the expanded thyroid clonotypes (frequency above 0.001), which suggests that blood repertoires may reflect thyroid immune responses. A 13 V-J signature model separated ophthalmopathy from stable hyperthyroidism, with over 85% sensitivity and about 81% specificity in cross-validation and 80%/75% in testing. In validation, progression to ophthalmopathy was predicted by the model with 70.59% sensitivity and approximately 78% specificity, a median of around 5.9 months before onset. To identify distinguishing TCR V-J signatures, a discovery cohort of some 100 patients was used, comprising approximately 40 with Graves' ophthalmopathy and some 57 with stable Graves' hyperthyroidism. An independent validation cohort of 18 to 20 hyperthyroidism patients and about 16 patients who later progressed to ophthalmopathy tested prospective prediction of ophthalmopathy. The approximately 90 discovery patients were randomly split 7:3 into training and test sets. In about 6 Graves' hyperthyroidism patients, the study also compared T-cell repertoires from thyroid tissue with T-cell repertoires from blood. After blood sampling, hyperthyroidism patients were treated with methimazole at a starting dose of 30 mg daily, and ophthalmopathy patients were treated with high-dose intravenous methylprednisolone. The libraries were constructed in a second round of multiplex PCR and then size-selected and purified. Paired-end sequencing of the libraries was performed with 100 bp reads on an Illumina HiSeq2000. Raw data were processed with SOAPnuke, discarding reads with adapters, uncalled bases, mean Phred below 15, or no exact constant-primer or identifier match. High-quality paired reads were merged using COPE v1.2.5, and each unique nucleotide sequence was defined as a clonotype. MiTCR v1.1 was used to align the clonotypes against IMGT TRBV, TRBD and TRBJ reference segments. Analysis was restricted to V-J combinations with a frequency above 0.0001, which covered approximately 99% of repertoires. The TCS score was defined as the ratio of F50 (clonal expansion) to E x V (chaos), calculated using BLOSUM62-based TCRdist between CDR3 peptides within each V-J. Welch's t-statistics and random forest reduced some 510 V-J features to 10 to 15, which were used in a naive Bayes classifier (R e1071). Sample size was not statistically predetermined, and investigators were not blinded to group allocation. According to the paper, TCR Vbeta CDR3 sequencing was carried out on approximately 140 peripheral blood samples, which came from more than 40 ophthalmopathy, 75 to 80 hyperthyroidism and some 17 progressor patients.

The chain links TRBV5-1 with TRBJ2-6, with TRBD1 tentatively as D gene (6 bases match). Sequencing was performed on peripheral blood mononuclear cells (PBMCs), taken at new diagnosis, from a patient treated with antithyroid drugs. The TCR was taken from a woman in her forties with Graves disease. Donor details come from another sample of the same person, matched by shared clones. The CDR3 region reads CASSLRQGRGANVLTF. The bases read TGCGCCAGCAGCTTGCGCCAGGGGAGAGGGGCCAACGTCCTGACTTTC.